The entry below gives a single T cell receptor beta chain sequence along with its context. Its antigen is still unknown. Trimming took off 0 bases at V and 3 bases at J, with 9 bases between the two ends. CDR3 length equals 14 residues. Germline CDR1 is LNHNV and CDR2 is YYDKDF (reference sequence). This specimen belongs to a study of cytomegalovirus exposure and HLA in healthy donors. Overall study results and limits: Researchers catalogued around 150 TCR beta chains as cytomegalovirus-associated. Analysis was performed later, and it showed HLA-associated TCR beta chains to be more clonally expanded than equally common others. The authors judged a highly shared variant cluster likely a sequencing artifact.

Donors had nominal health at sampling but likely had unrecorded immune exposures. The PCR employed 60 Vbeta primers together with 13 Jbeta primers. Sequencing was performed with immunoSEQ multiplex PCR; in TCRdb, only in-frame clones are kept and a portion is missing. The table lists more than 95,000 clones, around three quarters of them singletons. The receptor was isolated from a woman between 40 and 50 years old in good health and CMV-seronegative. The sample was PBMCs. The V gene is TRBV15, the J gene TRBJ2-7, with a tentative D call TRBD1 (5 bases). For the CDR3, the DNA is TGTGCCACCAGCAGAGAAGGGGTTGGCTACGAGCAGTACTTC. Translated: CATSREGVGYEQYF. The full variable domain, with the rest looked up from reference TRBV15 and TRBJ2-7, is DAMVIQNPRYQVTQFGKPVTLSCSQTLNHNVMYWYQQKSSQAPKLLFHYYDKDFNNEADTPDNFQSRRPNTSFCFLDIRSPGLGDTAMYLCATSREGVGYEQYFGPGTRLTVT.